This T cell receptor (beta chain) was recorded in a study of blood T cells in healthy people across ages. Germline V gene data show CDR1 as SGHTA and CDR2 as FQGNSA. The CDR3 runs to 15 residues. The V and J ends lost 4 bases and 4 bases, in that order; junction bases with no gene match: 6. Through a sample-barcoded 5' primer and a J-beta primer mix, a second PCR was run for 7 to 11 cycles. TCRdb called the 5' RACE reads again in MiXCR, with one record for every CDR3 protein. The table records roughly 800,000 distinct CDR3 sequences, nearly 60% of them present only once. With regard to this clonotype: What it binds is unknown.

Regarding the study as a whole: Higher diversity and more naive CD4+ cells were features of long-lived donors, compared to aged donors.

Isolated PBMCs totaled at least 7 million in each sample. There were at least 6 micrograms of total RNA extracted from every sample. The chain employs TRBV7-2 and TRBJ1-5; TRBD1 matches 8 bases. The specimen was blood. The TCR comes from a man aged 25-45 years in good health. The CDR3 reads CASSSTGEGNQPQHF. In DNA form, the CDR3 reads TGTGCCAGCAGCTCGACAGGGGAGGGGAATCAGCCCCAGCATTTT.